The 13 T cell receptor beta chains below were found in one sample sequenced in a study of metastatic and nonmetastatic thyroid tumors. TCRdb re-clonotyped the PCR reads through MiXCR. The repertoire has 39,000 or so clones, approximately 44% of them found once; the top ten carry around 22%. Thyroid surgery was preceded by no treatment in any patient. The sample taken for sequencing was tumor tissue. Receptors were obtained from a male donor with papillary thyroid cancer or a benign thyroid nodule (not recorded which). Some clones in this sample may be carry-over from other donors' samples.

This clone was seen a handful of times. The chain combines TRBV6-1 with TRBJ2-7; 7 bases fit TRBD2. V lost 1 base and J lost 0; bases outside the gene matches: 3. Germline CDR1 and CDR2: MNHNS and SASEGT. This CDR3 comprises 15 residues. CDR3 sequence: CASSEEASGSYEQYF. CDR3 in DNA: TGTGCCAGCAGTGAAGAGGCTAGCGGCTCCTACGAGCAGTACTTC.

CDR3 bases: TGTGCCAGCAGCTTAGGCCTCGACAGGGGCCATCAGCCCCAGCATTTT. Translated: CASSLGLDRGHQPQHF. V gene TRBV11-2 combines with J gene TRBJ1-5; 8 bases align to TRBD1. The CDR3 is 16 residues long. The J segment lost 5 bases and the V segment lost 1 base, leaving 7 bases of the junction unmatched. Per the germline V gene, CDR1 is SGHAT and CDR2 is FQNNGV.

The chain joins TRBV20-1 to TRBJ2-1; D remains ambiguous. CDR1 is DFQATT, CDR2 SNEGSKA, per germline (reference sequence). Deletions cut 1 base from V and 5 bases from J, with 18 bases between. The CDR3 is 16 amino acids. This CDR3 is CSARGRELKRNNEQFF. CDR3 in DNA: TGCAGTGCTAGAGGTCGCGAATTAAAGAGGAACAATGAGCAGTTCTTC.

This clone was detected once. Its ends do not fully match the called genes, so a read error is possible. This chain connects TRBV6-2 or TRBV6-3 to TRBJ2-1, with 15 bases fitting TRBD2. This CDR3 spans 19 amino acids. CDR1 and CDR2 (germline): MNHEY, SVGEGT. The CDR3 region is CASRTGLAGGLGSYKEQFF. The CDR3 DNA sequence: TGTGCCAGCAGAACGGGACTAGCGGGGGGTCTAGGCTCTTACAAGGAGCAGTTCTTC.

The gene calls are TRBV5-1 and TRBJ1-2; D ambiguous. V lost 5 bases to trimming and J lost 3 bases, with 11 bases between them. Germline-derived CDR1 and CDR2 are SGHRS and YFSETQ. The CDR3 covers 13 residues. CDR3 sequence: CASRASGYYGYTF. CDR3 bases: TGCGCCAGCAGGGCTTCAGGTTACTATGGCTACACCTTC.

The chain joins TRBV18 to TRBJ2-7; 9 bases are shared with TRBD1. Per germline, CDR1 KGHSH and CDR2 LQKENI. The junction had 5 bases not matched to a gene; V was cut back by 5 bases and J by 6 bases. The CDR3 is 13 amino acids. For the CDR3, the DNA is TGTGCCAGCTCAACCCGGGACAGGGCCGAGCAGTACTTC. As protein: CASSTRDRAEQYF.

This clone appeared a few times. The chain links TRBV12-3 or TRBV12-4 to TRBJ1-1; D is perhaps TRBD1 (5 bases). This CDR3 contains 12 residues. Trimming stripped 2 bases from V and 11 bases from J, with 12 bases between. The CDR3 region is CASSLSAGTAFF. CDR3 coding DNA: TGTGCCAGCAGTTTATCTGCAGGGACGGCTTTCTTT.

CDR3 bases: TGCGCCAGCAGCCAAGCATCCGTCTCCGGGGAGCTGTTTTTT. It is translated as CASSQASVSGELFF. The chain links TRBV4-3 to TRBJ2-2; D remains ambiguous. The V end lost 1 base, the J end lost 6 bases, and 9 bases lay between the germline ends. The germline V gene has CDR1 LGHNA and CDR2 YSLEER. The CDR3 loop spans 14 amino acids.

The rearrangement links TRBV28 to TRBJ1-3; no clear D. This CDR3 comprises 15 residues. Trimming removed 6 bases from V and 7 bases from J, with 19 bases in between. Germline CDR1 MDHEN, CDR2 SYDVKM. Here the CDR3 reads CASRPLRESWNTIYF. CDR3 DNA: TGTGCCAGCAGACCTCTGAGGGAGTCTTGGAACACCATATATTTT.

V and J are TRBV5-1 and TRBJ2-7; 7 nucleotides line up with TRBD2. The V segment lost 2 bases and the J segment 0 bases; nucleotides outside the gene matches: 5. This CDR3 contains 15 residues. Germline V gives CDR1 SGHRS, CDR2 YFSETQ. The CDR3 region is CASSFWEGPSYEQYF. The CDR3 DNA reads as TGCGCCAGCAGCTTCTGGGAGGGACCCTCCTACGAGCAGTACTTC.

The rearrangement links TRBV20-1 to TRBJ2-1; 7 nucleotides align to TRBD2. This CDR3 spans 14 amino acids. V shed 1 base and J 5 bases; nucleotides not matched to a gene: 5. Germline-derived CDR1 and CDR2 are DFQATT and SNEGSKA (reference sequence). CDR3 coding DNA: TGCAGTGCTAGAGTGGCTAGCGGCAACAATGAGCAGTTCTTC. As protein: CSARVASGNNEQFF.

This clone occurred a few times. CDR3 region: CASSPTVDYGYTF. The CDR3 nucleotides read TGTGCCAGCAGCCCCACAGTAGACTATGGCTACACCTTC. The V gene is TRBV28, the J gene TRBJ1-2; D uncertain. Deletions cut 6 bases from V and 3 bases from J, with 11 bases between. The CDR3 length is 13 residues. Germline values: CDR1 MDHEN, CDR2 SYDVKM.

The CDR3 region is CASSQAVSRSGNTIYF. The CDR3 DNA sequence: TGTGCCAGCAGTCAGGCCGTGTCTCGCTCTGGAAACACCATATATTTT. J is TRBJ1-3 and V is TRBV6-1; D remains unclear. CDR1 is MNHNS and CDR2 is SASEGT in the germline V gene. CDR3 length: 16 residues. The ends were cut back, 5 bases at V and 0 bases at J, with 14 bases in the middle.